This T cell receptor (beta chain) originates from a study of T cells in localized non-small cell lung cancer. Study-wide points: In uninvolved adjacent lung, T cell clonality reached its highest value, exceeding tumor. Multi-region tumor sequencing was not done, so intratumor heterogeneity could not be excluded.

For this clone: Its antigen is as yet unknown.

Deletions cut 4 bases from V and 6 bases from J, with 13 bases between. The germline gives CDR1 SQVTM, CDR2 ANQGSEA. This CDR3 spans 13 amino acids. The data were produced by immunoSEQ multiplex PCR, yet TCRdb's version contains in-frame clones alone and is incomplete. The sample holds over a thousand clones, around 26% seen once. The chain couples TRBV29-1 to TRBJ1-5; a possible D gene is TRBD1 (6 bases). The sequencing here drew on normal lung tissue next to the tumor, taken before any cancer treatment. The receptor was derived from a woman aged 18-49 years with stage III lung adenocarcinoma. The CDR3: CSVGAGAGQPQHF. Written as DNA, the CDR3 is TGCAGCGTTGGGGCAGGGGCGGGTCAGCCCCAGCATTTT.